Described below is a single T cell receptor (beta chain) sequence and its context. This sample was included in a study of PD-L1 blockade in urothelial cancer. Study in general: Investigators checked blood 3 weeks (second dose) and 6 weeks after treatment start. Across blood samples, T cells had a median count of about 150,000.

The assay was immunoSEQ multiplex PCR, and TCRdb's table has in-frame clones only and misses some. Of about 86,000 clones detected, over 75% appear once; the ten largest clones hold approximately 15%. Time point specified: pretreatment peripheral blood. Patients were diagnosed with urothelial carcinoma, either locally advanced or metastatic. The CDR3 spans 15 residues. Germline V gene lookup returns CDR1 SNHLY and CDR2 FYNNEI. V was pared by 4 bases and J by 6 bases, with 7 bases of the junction left unmatched. The chain couples TRBV2 to TRBJ1-5, with 9 bases fitting TRBD1. The sample consisted of PBMCs, taken around atezolizumab (anti-PD-L1) treatment. This TCR was recovered from a man aged 60-69 years with urothelial cancer. Here the CDR3 DNA reads TGTGCCAGCAGTGTCACGACAGGGGGTTTTCAGCCCCAGCATTTT. Translating gives CASSVTTGGFQPQHF. Filled out from reference TRBV2 and TRBJ1-5, the complete variable domain reads EPEVTQTPSHQVTQMGQEVILRCVPISNHLYFYWYRQILGQKVEFLVSFYNNEISEKSEIFDDQFSVERPDGSNFTLKIRSTKLEDSAMYFCASSVTTGGFQPQHFGDGTRLSIL.